Listed below are T cell receptor beta chains from one sample, sequenced in a study of shared clonotypes between healthy human individuals. Clones were read by immunoSEQ multiplex PCR, and TCRdb kept only the in-frame ones, dropping some. The sample includes about 1.5 million clones, around 98% of them seen just once. The sample consisted of naive CD4+ T cells sorted from blood. These receptors came from a man aged 30 to 45 in good health. Both conserved end residues are part of each CDR3. Fields, in order: clone size, J gene, D gene, V gene, CDR3 DNA, CDR3 protein. A D gene is named only where the DNA matches it firmly. Size is stated for part of the rows, as once, few or many counts, or as a class when the clone is expanded.

.	TRBJ2-1	TRBD2	TRBV4-3	TGCGCCAGCAGCCCCACCGGGACTAACTACAATGAGCAGTTCTTC	CASSPTGTNYNEQFF
once	TRBJ2-3	.	TRBV6-6	TGTGCCTGCAGTGGAGGCTTCCCCGACGATACGCAGTATTTT	CACSGGFPDDTQYF
.	TRBJ2-7	TRBD1	TRBV29-1	TGCAGCGCCGGGACAGGGAGCAACGAGCAGTACTTC	CSAGTGSNEQYF
once	TRBJ2-3	.	TRBV7-9	TGTGCCAGCAGCCCGGAGAGGAGAGATACGCAGTATTTT	CASSPERRDTQYF
.	TRBJ2-1	.	TRBV28	TGTGCCAGCAGCAGAACTGAGCAGTTCTTC	CASSRTEQFF
.	TRBJ1-2	TRBD1	TRBV7-2	TGTGCCAGCAGCTCGGGGACAGGAGAGCGGTATGGCTACACCTTC	CASSSGTGERYGYTF
.	TRBJ1-2	.	TRBV7-2	TGTGCCAGCAGCTTCTCACCGGGTCCCTATGGCTACACCTTC	CASSFSPGPYGYTF
.	TRBJ2-1	TRBD2	TRBV6-5	TGTGCCAGCACCCTCCGGGGACTAGCGGGGGGTTGGGTCTTC	CASTLRGLAGGWVF
once	TRBJ2-7	.	TRBV7-2	TGTGCCAGCAGCTCAGGGTACAGGCGGGGCGAGCAGTACTTC	CASSSGYRRGEQYF
.	TRBJ2-3	TRBD2	TRBV5-1	TGCGCCAGCAGCTCACTAGCGGGAGCAGATACGCAGTATTTT	CASSSLAGADTQYF
.	TRBJ1-5	.	TRBV11-3	TGTGCCAGCAGCTTAGCTGCCAGGGAGGCGCGGCAGCCCCAGCATTTT	CASSLAAREARQPQHF
.	TRBJ2-2	.	TRBV14	TGTGCCAGCAGCCAATTGACAGGCCTGTGGAACACCGGGGAGCTGTTTTTT	CASSQLTGLWNTGELFF
.	TRBJ2-7	.	TRBV5-4	TGTGCCAGCAGCTTTAAGGGGAGCTCCTACGAGCAGTACTTC	CASSFKGSSYEQYF
.	TRBJ1-2	.	TRBV10-3	TGTGCCATCAGTGGAGAGACGGCGGGAGGCTACACCTTC	CAISGETAGGYTF
.	TRBJ1-4	.	TRBV5-6	TGTGCCAGCACCACGCGGGGAGGGGAAAAACTGTTTTTT	CASTTRGGEKLFF
.	TRBJ2-2	.	TRBV5-1	TGCGCCAGCAGCTTTAAGATGGGGGAGCTGTTTTTT	CASSFKMGELFF
.	TRBJ2-1	TRBD2	TRBV7-2	TGTGCCAGCAGCCCGCAAGCGGGGACCTTAATCTACAATGAGCAGTTCTTC	CASSPQAGTLIYNEQFF
.	TRBJ2-7	TRBD2	TRBV6-6	TGTGCCAGCAGTTACTCGAAACTAGCGGGTCCGTACTTC	CASSYSKLAGPYF
.	TRBJ2-4	.	TRBV27	TGTGCCAGCAAAGGAAACATTCAGTACTTC	CASKGNIQYF
.	TRBJ1-3	.	TRBV11-3	TGTGCCAGCAGCTTGGGGGGTATTGGAAACACCATATATTTT	CASSLGGIGNTIYF
.	TRBJ2-5	TRBD1	TRBV29-1	TGCAGCGTTGCCCCCGGGACAGGGGGCTGGGAGACCCAGTACTTC	CSVAPGTGGWETQYF
.	TRBJ2-1	TRBD1	TRBV5-1	TGCGCCAGCAGCGGAAGCCGGGACAGACTACTCCACTCCTCCTACAATGAGCAGTTCTTC	CASSGSRDRLLHSSYNEQFF